This T cell receptor (beta chain) was documented in a study of a mutant IDH1 vaccine in newly diagnosed glioma. Concerning this clone: Antigen specificity is unknown.

TCRdb's table, derived via immunoSEQ multiplex PCR, lists solely in-frame clones and lacks some. The profile shows tens of thousands of clones, over 60% of them singletons. The length of the CDR3 is 14 residues. Germline CDR1 and CDR2: LNHDA and SQIVND (reference sequence). V was shortened by 1 base and J by 3 bases, with 9 bases between the two germline ends. Time point: week 35, safety follow-up. Doses comprised 300 ug of mutant IDH1 20-mer peptide each, plus topical imiquimod. The material was PBMCs, obtained from a glioma patient whose treatment included an IDH1 peptide vaccine. The clonotype comes from a man aged 40-49 years with glioma. The V and J genes are TRBV19 and TRBJ2-5; D is ambiguous. As DNA, the CDR3 is TGTGCCAGTAGTATAGCTGCCAGAGAAGAGACCCAGTACTTC. Its translation: CASSIAAREETQYF.